The 30 T cell receptor beta chains presented below share a single source sample, sequenced in a study of blood T cell repertoires in COVID-19. Sequencing was performed with immunoSEQ multiplex PCR; in TCRdb, only in-frame clones are kept and a portion is missing. Of approximately 100,000 clones detected, around 90% appear once; the ten largest clones hold around 3.2%. Source material: peripheral blood. All receptors come from a human donor in a cohort sampled during active COVID-19.

The chain carries TRBV2 and TRBJ1-5; 8 bases align to TRBD1. The CDR3 has 16 amino acids. Germline V gene sequence: CDR1 SNHLY, CDR2 FYNNEI. With V trimmed by 6 bases and J by 7 bases, 14 bases remained unmatched. The CDR3 coding sequence is TGTGCCAGCAGGGGGGTTGGACAGGGAAGGCGGCAGCCCCAGCATTTT. It specifies CASRGVGQGRRQPQHF.

The chain carries TRBV14 and TRBJ1-2; TRBD1 matches at 8 bases. CDR3 length: 16 amino acids. The germline gives CDR1 SGHDN, CDR2 FVKESK. Trimming cost V 0 bases and J 3 bases; bases outside gene matches: 6. CDR3 residues: CASSQDLPGGDYGYTF. The CDR3 nucleotides are TGTGCCAGCAGCCAAGATCTCCCAGGGGGCGACTATGGCTACACCTTC.

The chain joins TRBV6-5 to TRBJ2-1; 10 bases align to TRBD1. V lost 5 bases to trimming and J lost 4 bases; unmatched junction nucleotides: 5. The CDR3 is 15 residues long. CDR1 and CDR2 (germline): MNHEY, SVGAGI. CDR3 nucleotides: TGTGCCAGCAGTCCCGGACAGGGGGTGTACAATGAGCAGTTCTTC. Translation gives CASSPGQGVYNEQFF.

The V call is TRBV6-2 or TRBV6-3, the J call TRBJ1-3; 8 bases agree with TRBD1. CDR3 length equals 16 residues. In germline, CDR1 is MNHEY, CDR2 SVGEGT. After removal of 4 bases from V and 2 bases from J, the junction contained 7 bases not matched to a gene. CDR3 nucleotide sequence: TGTGCCAGCAGTTCAAGTTCAGGGGGCCCTGGAAACACCATATATTTT. Encoded protein: CASSSSSGGPGNTIYF.

The chain recombines TRBV19 with TRBJ2-1, with 15 nucleotides matching TRBD2. With 6 bases clipped from V and 4 bases from J, the junction kept 4 bases outside the gene matches. CDR3 length equals 16 residues. Germline CDR1 LNHDA, CDR2 SQIVND (reference sequence). Here the CDR3 DNA reads TGTGCCAGTAGGCCGGGACTAGCGGGAGGTTACAATGAGCAGTTCTTC. Encoded protein: CASRPGLAGGYNEQFF.

This rearrangement joins TRBV20-1 to TRBJ1-2; possibly TRBD1 for D (5 bases). With 3 bases removed from V and 6 bases from J, the gap between germline ends came to 14 bases. Germline lookup yields CDR1 DFQATT and CDR2 SNEGSKA (reference sequence). This CDR3 spans 13 amino acids. The CDR3 DNA is TGCAGTGCTAGTGGGGGAGCGGGGGATGGCTACACCTTC. Translated: CSASGGAGDGYTF.

The chain couples TRBV7-8 to TRBJ2-7; 8 bases agree with TRBD2. From germline, CDR1 is SGHVS and CDR2 FQNEAQ. J gave up 1 base and V 5 bases, and 10 bases lay outside the gene matches. CDR3 length equals 16 residues. CDR3 loop: CASSPLERESSYEQYF. The CDR3 DNA sequence: TGTGCCAGCAGCCCCCTGGAGCGGGAGTCTTCCTACGAGCAGTACTTC.

The CDR3 reads CASSREGPPQSVYGYTF. The CDR3 DNA is TGTGCCAGCAGCCGGGAGGGGCCTCCACAATCTGTTTATGGCTACACCTTC. The rearrangement joins TRBV4-2 to TRBJ1-2; D is possibly TRBD1 (5 bases). The ends were cut back, 4 bases at V and 5 bases at J, with 23 bases in the middle. Germline assignment: CDR1 LGHNA and CDR2 YNFKEQ. This CDR3 is 17 amino acids long.

This clone was counted once. V and J are TRBV5-5 and TRBJ2-5; 7 bases are shared with TRBD1. The germline CDR1 and CDR2 sequences are SGHKS and YYEKEE (reference sequence). This CDR3 spans 13 amino acids. J lost 5 bases, V lost 1 base, and 2 bases had no gene match. The CDR3 region has the DNA TGTGCCAGCAGCTTGTTCAGGGGGGAGACCCAGTACTTC. Protein product: CASSLFRGETQYF.

This clone was observed a few times. V usage is TRBV18 and J usage is TRBJ1-1; no definite D call. Trimming cost V 0 bases and J 1 base, with 9 bases left between them. Germline lookup yields CDR1 KGHSH and CDR2 LQKENI. This CDR3 spans 15 amino acids. Here the CDR3 DNA reads TGTGCCAGCTCACCACCGGCGCGGCCGAACACTGAAGCTTTCTTT. The encoded protein is CASSPPARPNTEAFF.

This clone was counted between two and nine times. The V gene is TRBV7-6, the J gene TRBJ1-1; possibly TRBD1 for D (5 bases). V lost 2 bases and J lost 3, with 16 bases in between. Germline V CDR1 and CDR2: SGHVS, FNYEAQ. This CDR3 has 16 amino acids. In DNA form, the CDR3 reads TGTGCCAGCAGCTTATTAGGGGTGAGCAGTTACACTGAAGCTTTCTTT. This codes for CASSLLGVSSYTEAFF.

The chain links TRBV5-1 to TRBJ2-5; 8 nucleotides line up with TRBD2. The junction had 19 bases not matched to a gene; V was cut back by 9 bases and J by 9 bases. Germline V gene data show CDR1 as SGHRS and CDR2 as YFSETQ. The CDR3 contains 15 residues. The CDR3 loop reads CATSVSSGPQGSQYF. In DNA form, the CDR3 reads TGCGCCACCTCCGTTTCTAGCGGGCCGCAGGGTTCCCAGTACTTC. Combining the CDR3 with reference TRBV5-1 and TRBJ2-5 gives the whole variable domain KAGVTQTPRYLIKTRGQQVTLSCSPISGHRSVSWYQQTPGQGLQFLFEYFSETQRNKGNFPGRFSGRQFSNSRSEMNVSTLELGDSALYLCATSVSSGPQGSQYFGPGTRLLVL.

The V gene is TRBV7-8, the J gene TRBJ1-1; no firm D call. V lost 5 bases to trimming and J lost 4 bases, with 17 bases between them. CDR1 and CDR2 (germline): SGHVS, FQNEAQ. The CDR3 has 15 residues. For the CDR3, the DNA is TGTGCCAGCAGCCTCGGGAGAGGAAGGGTCACTGAAGCTTTCTTT. It specifies CASSLGRGRVTEAFF.

The CDR3 region has the DNA TGCGCCAGCAGCTTGGATAGCGGGGGCCTTGTGCAGTACTTC. This encodes CASSLDSGGLVQYF. The genes are TRBV5-1 and TRBJ2-7; 9 nucleotides line up with TRBD2. V lost 0 bases to trimming and J lost 9 bases; unmatched junction nucleotides: 7. The CDR3 loop spans 14 amino acids. Germline CDR1 SGHRS, CDR2 YFSETQ.

The J gene is TRBJ1-5, the V gene TRBV10-3; D gene uncertain. Germline V CDR1 and CDR2: ENHRY, SYGVKD. The CDR3 loop spans 13 amino acids. V dropped 0 bases and J dropped 4 bases, with 4 bases sitting between them. The CDR3 reads CAISESANQPQHF. Written as DNA, the CDR3 is TGTGCCATCAGTGAGTCAGCGAATCAGCCCCAGCATTTT.

V and J are TRBV7-7 and TRBJ2-1; 10 positions agree with TRBD2. This CDR3 comprises 15 residues. The V gene end was trimmed by 6 bases and the J gene end by 8 bases; junction bases not matched to a gene: 10. CDR1 and CDR2 from the germline V gene are SSHAT and FNYEAQ (reference sequence). This CDR3 is CASSLSGRVGDEQFF. CDR3 coding DNA: TGTGCCAGCAGTCTCAGCGGGAGGGTAGGCGATGAGCAGTTCTTC.

This rearrangement joins TRBV6-4 to TRBJ1-6; 8 bases align to TRBD1. Germline CDR1 reads MRHNA; CDR2 reads SNTAGT. With V trimmed by 3 bases and J by 10 bases, 8 bases remained unmatched. The CDR3 is made up of 15 amino acids. This CDR3 is CASSEARTGGSPLHF. In DNA form, the CDR3 reads TGTGCCAGCAGTGAGGCTCGAACAGGGGGATCACCCCTCCACTTT.

The V and J genes are TRBV5-1 and TRBJ2-2; D not resolved. Trimming took 1 base from V and 6 from J, leaving 4 bases between them. The germline V gene encodes CDR1 SGHRS and CDR2 YFSETQ. The CDR3 covers 12 residues. CDR3 bases: TGCGCCAGCAGCTTGTCATCCGGGGAGCTGTTTTTT. Its translation is CASSLSSGELFF.

The chain has TRBV4-3 and TRBJ1-3; D not certain. This CDR3 region has 16 residues. The germline gives CDR1 LGHNA, CDR2 YSLEER. V lost 0 bases, J lost 1 base, and 10 bases lay in between. The CDR3 protein is CASSQERGYSGNTIYF. The DNA for the CDR3 is TGCGCCAGCAGCCAAGAACGAGGGTATTCTGGAAACACCATATATTTT.

The chain joins TRBV11-3 to TRBJ1-1, with D hard to call. V lost 1 base and J 2 bases, leaving 5 bases between the germline ends. This CDR3 comprises 13 residues. Germline CDR1 and CDR2: SGHNT and YENEEA. CDR3 sequence reads: CASSLAVNTEAFF. The CDR3 DNA follows: TGTGCCAGCAGCTTAGCGGTCAACACTGAAGCTTTCTTT.

This chain links TRBV10-3 with TRBJ1-1; D gene ambiguous. Germline V gene data show CDR1 as ENHRY and CDR2 as SYGVKD. The CDR3 runs 14 residues. V lost 3 bases and J 4 bases, leaving 12 bases between the germline ends. The CDR3 sequence is CAISDPRSGTEAFF. The CDR3 region has the DNA TGTGCCATCAGTGACCCACGTAGCGGCACTGAAGCTTTCTTT.

The genes are TRBV28 and TRBJ1-2; the D is unclear. The germline CDR1 and CDR2 sequences are MDHEN and SYDVKM. The CDR3 is 14 amino acids. Trimming took 5 bases from V and 0 from J, leaving 10 bases between them. CDR3 region: CASSPPGANYGYTF. The CDR3 bases are TGTGCCAGCAGTCCCCCCGGGGCTAACTATGGCTACACCTTC.

The J gene is TRBJ2-3, the V gene TRBV27, with D unclear. Germline CDR1 reads MNHEY; CDR2 reads SMNVEV (reference sequence). The germline V and J ends were trimmed by 0 bases and 2 bases, with 9 bases remaining between them. The CDR3 is 15 amino acids. This CDR3 reads CASSLSSITTDTQYF. In DNA form, the CDR3 reads TGTGCCAGCAGTTTATCATCTATAACCACAGATACGCAGTATTTT.

The chain joins TRBV11-2 to TRBJ1-6; TRBD1 might be the D (5 bases). The CDR3 sequence is 13 residues long. The germline gives CDR1 SGHAT, CDR2 FQNNGV. V lost 0 bases to trimming and J lost 12 bases, with 9 bases between them. CDR3 nucleotide sequence: TGTGCCAGCAGCTTAGATCTCAGGGTACCCCTCCACTTT. This gives the protein CASSLDLRVPLHF.

The chain has TRBV7-8 and TRBJ2-5; 9 bases align to TRBD1. CDR1 and CDR2 (germline): SGHVS, FQNEAQ. The CDR3 is 15 amino acids. The ends lost 2 bases at V and 5 bases at J; junction bases unmatched: 6. The CDR3 nucleotides are TGTGCCAGCAGCTTACCTACAGGGGGCGGCGAGACCCAGTACTTC. It is translated as CASSLPTGGGETQYF.

The chain is built from TRBV14 and TRBJ1-1; 8 bases map to TRBD1. V lost 0 bases, J lost 0 bases, and 3 bases stayed unmatched. Germline values: CDR1 SGHDN, CDR2 FVKESK. The length of the CDR3 is 16 residues. CDR3 bases: TGTGCCAGCAGCCAAGATTTGGGACAGGTGAACACTGAAGCTTTCTTT. Encoded protein: CASSQDLGQVNTEAFF.

The chain is built from TRBV2 and TRBJ1-4, with D possibly being TRBD1 (5 bases). Per germline, CDR1 SNHLY and CDR2 FYNNEI. The V and J ends lost 8 bases and 8 bases respectively, with 9 bases between them. The CDR3 extends over 11 amino acids. In nucleotides, the CDR3 is TGTGCCAGCCACGCAGGGGAAAAACTGTTTTTT. This translates into CASHAGEKLFF.

The chain carries TRBV5-8 and TRBJ2-3; 8 bases are shared with TRBD2. CDR1 SGHTS and CDR2 YDEGEE come from the germline V gene. The junction had 7 bases not matched to a gene; V was cut back by 0 bases and J by 1 base. This CDR3 has 17 amino acids. The CDR3 reads CASSLAGAGVGTDTQYF. The CDR3 DNA is TGTGCCAGCAGCTTGGCGGGAGCGGGAGTCGGCACAGATACGCAGTATTTT.

The V gene is TRBV4-3, the J gene TRBJ2-1; D is perhaps TRBD2 (6 bases). Germline V gives CDR1 LGHNA, CDR2 YSLEER. Trimming removed 4 bases at V and 0 bases at J, with 13 bases between. The CDR3 covers 16 residues. CDR3 protein: CASSRWRDLSYNEQFF. CDR3 DNA sequence: TGCGCCAGCAGCCGATGGAGGGACCTCTCCTACAATGAGCAGTTCTTC.

This chain uses TRBV11-3 with TRBJ1-1, with TRBD1 matching 8 bases. The CDR3 has 14 amino acids. In germline, CDR1 is SGHNT, CDR2 YENEEA. The junction had 4 bases not matched to a gene; V was cut back by 4 bases and J by 3 bases. CDR3 bases: TGTGCCAGCAGCTCTCAGGGGGCGGACACTGAAGCTTTCTTT. Residues: CASSSQGADTEAFF.